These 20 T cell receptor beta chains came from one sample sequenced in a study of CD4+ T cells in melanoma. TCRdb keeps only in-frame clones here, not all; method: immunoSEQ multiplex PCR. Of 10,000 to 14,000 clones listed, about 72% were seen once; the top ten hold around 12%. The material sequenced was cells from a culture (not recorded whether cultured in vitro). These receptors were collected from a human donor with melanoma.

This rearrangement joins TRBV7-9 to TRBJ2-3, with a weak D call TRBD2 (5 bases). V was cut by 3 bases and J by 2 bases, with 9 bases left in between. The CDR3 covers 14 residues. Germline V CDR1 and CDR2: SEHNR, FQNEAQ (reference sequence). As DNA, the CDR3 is TGTGCCAGCAGCTTTGAGGGCACCACAGATACGCAGTATTTT. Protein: CASSFEGTTDTQYF. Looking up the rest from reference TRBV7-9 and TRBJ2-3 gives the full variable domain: DTGVSQNPRHKITKRGQNVTFRCDPISEHNRLYWYRQTLGQGPEFLTYFQNEAQLEKSRLLSDRFSAERPKGSFSTLEIQRTEQGDSAMYLCASSFEGTTDTQYFGPGTRLTVL.

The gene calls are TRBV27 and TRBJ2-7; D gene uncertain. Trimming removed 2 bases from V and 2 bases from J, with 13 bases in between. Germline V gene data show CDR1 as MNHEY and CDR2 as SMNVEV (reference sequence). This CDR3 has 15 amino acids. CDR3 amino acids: CASSLKGLGTYEQYF. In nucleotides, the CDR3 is TGTGCCAGCAGTTTAAAGGGCTTAGGAACCTACGAGCAGTACTTC.

The CDR3 DNA follows: TGTGCCAGCAGCCGGACAGGGACCGGGGAGCTGTTTTTT. Its translation: CASSRTGTGELFF. The chain has TRBV7-2 and TRBJ2-2; 8 bases line up with TRBD1. The CDR3 sequence is 13 residues long. Losses at the gene ends were 5 bases for V and 5 bases for J; bases not matched to a gene: 1. Germline CDR1 SGHTA, CDR2 FQGNSA.

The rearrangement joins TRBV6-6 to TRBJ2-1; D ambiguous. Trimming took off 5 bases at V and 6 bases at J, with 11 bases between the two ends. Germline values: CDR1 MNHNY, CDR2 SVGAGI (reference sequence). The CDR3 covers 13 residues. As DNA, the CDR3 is TGTGCCAGCAGTGGGGTCTATCGCAATGAGCAGTTCTTC. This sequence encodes CASSGVYRNEQFF.

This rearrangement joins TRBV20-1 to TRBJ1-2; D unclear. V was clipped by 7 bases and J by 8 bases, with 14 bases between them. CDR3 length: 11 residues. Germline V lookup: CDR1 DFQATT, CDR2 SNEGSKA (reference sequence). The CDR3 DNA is TGCAGTGATCCCGAGCTAGGGGGCTACACCTTC. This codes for CSDPELGGYTF.

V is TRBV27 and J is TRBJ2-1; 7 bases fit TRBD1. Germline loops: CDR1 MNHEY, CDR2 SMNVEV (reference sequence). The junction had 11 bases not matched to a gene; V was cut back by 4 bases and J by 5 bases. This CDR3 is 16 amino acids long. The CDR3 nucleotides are TGTGCCAGCAGTTCCCCCTTCCGGGACAGAAACAATGAGCAGTTCTTC. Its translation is CASSSPFRDRNNEQFF.

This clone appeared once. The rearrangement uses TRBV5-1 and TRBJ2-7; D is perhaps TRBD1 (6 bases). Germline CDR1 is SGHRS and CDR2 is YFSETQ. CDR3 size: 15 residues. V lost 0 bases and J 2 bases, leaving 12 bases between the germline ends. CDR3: CASSLGVGHTYEQYF. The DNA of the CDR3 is TGCGCCAGCAGCTTGGGAGTGGGACATACCTACGAGCAGTACTTC.

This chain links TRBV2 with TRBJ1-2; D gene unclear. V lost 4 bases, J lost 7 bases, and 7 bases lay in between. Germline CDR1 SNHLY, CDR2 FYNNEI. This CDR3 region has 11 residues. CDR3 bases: TGTGCCAGCAGTGCCCGTTCTGGCTACACCTTC. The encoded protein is CASSARSGYTF.

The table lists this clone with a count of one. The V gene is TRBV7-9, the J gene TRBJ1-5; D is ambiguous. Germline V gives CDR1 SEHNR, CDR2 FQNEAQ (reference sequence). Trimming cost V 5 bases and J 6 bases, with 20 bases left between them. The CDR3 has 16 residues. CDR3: CASSPARVGMGQPQHF. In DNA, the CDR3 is TGTGCCAGCAGCCCGGCTAGGGTCGGGATGGGTCAGCCCCAGCATTTT.

As DNA, the CDR3 is TGTGCCAGCAGCTTACTCCGGGGACAGATTGAAGCTTTCTTT. It encodes CASSLLRGQIEAFF. The chain has TRBV11-1 and TRBJ1-1; 7 nucleotides line up with TRBD1. Germline V gene lookup returns CDR1 SGHAT and CDR2 FQDESV (reference sequence). The length of the CDR3 is 14 residues. The V segment lost 2 bases and the J segment 7 bases; nucleotides outside the gene matches: 7.

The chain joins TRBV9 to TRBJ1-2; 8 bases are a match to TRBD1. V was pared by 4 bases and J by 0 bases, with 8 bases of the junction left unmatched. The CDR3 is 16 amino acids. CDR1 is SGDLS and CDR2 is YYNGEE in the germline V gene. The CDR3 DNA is TGTGCCAGCAGCTCGGGACAGGTCTACGCTAACTATGGCTACACCTTC. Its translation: CASSSGQVYANYGYTF.

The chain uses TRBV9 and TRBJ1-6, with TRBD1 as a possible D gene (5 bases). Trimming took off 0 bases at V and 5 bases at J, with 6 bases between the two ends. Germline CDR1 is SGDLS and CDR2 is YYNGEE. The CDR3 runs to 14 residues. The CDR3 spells CASSVGGDNSPLHF. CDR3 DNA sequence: TGTGCCAGCAGCGTAGGGGGGGATAATTCACCCCTCCACTTT.

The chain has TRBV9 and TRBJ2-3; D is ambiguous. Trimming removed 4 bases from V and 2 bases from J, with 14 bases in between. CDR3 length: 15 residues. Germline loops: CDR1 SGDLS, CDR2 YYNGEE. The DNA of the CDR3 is TGTGCCAGCAGCTCCCGGGCAGACATCACAGATACGCAGTATTTT. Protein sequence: CASSSRADITDTQYF.

The CDR3 coding sequence is TGTGCCAGCAGCTCGACAGGGGGACGCGAGCAGTACTTC. It yields the protein CASSSTGGREQYF. The rearrangement uses TRBV6-5 and TRBJ2-7, with 9 bases that match TRBD1. With 6 bases clipped from V and 6 bases from J, the junction kept 6 bases outside the gene matches. CDR1 MNHEY and CDR2 SVGAGI come from the germline V gene. This CDR3 comprises 13 residues.

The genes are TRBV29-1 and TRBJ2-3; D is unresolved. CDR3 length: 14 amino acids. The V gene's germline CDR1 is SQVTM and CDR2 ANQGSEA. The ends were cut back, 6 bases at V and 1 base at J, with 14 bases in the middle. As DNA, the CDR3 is TGCAGCGTAACCATAGTTACCGGCACAGATACGCAGTATTTT. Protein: CSVTIVTGTDTQYF.

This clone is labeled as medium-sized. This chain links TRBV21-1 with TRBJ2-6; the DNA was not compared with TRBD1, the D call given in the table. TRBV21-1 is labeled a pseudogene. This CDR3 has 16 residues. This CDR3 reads CATRTGSSSGANVLTF. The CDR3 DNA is TGTGCCACAAGGACAGGAAGCAGCTCTGGGGCCAACGTCCTGACTTTC.

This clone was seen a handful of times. CDR3: CASSFDRNTEAFF. The DNA of the CDR3 is TGCGCCAGCAGCTTCGACAGGAACACTGAAGCTTTCTTT. The chain has TRBV5-1 and TRBJ1-1; tentative D call: TRBD1 (5 bases). The V end lost 2 bases, the J end lost 1 base, and 6 bases lay between the germline ends. In germline, CDR1 is SGHRS, CDR2 YFSETQ. The CDR3 has 13 residues.

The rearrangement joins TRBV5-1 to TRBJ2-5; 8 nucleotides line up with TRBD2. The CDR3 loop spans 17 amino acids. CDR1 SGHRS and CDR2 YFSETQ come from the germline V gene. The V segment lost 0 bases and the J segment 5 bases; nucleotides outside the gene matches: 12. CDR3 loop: CASSLDGLRGGVETQYF. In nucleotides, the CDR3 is TGCGCCAGCAGCTTGGACGGGCTACGGGGGGGGGTGGAGACCCAGTACTTC.

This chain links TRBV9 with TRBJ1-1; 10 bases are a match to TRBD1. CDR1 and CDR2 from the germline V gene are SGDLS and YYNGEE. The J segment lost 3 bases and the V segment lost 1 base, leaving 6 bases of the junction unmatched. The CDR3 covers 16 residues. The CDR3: CASSVPDRGEDTEAFF. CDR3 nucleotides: TGTGCCAGCAGCGTACCGGACAGGGGGGAGGACACTGAAGCTTTCTTT. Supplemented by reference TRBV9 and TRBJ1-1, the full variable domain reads DSGVTQTPKHLITATGQRVTLRCSPRSGDLSVYWYQQSLDQGLQFLIQYYNGEERAKGNILERFSAQQFPDLHSELNLSSLELGDSALYFCASSVPDRGEDTEAFFGQGTRLTVV.

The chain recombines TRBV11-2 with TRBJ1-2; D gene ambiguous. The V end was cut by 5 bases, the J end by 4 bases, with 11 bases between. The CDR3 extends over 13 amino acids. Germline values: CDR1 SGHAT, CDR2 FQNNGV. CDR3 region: CASSPRPGYGYTF. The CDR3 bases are TGTGCCAGCAGCCCCCGCCCAGGCTATGGCTACACCTTC. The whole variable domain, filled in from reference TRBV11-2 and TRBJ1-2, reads EAGVAQSPRYKIIEKRQSVAFWCNPISGHATLYWYQQILGQGPKLLIQFQNNGVVDDSQLPKDRFSAERLKGVDSTLKIQPAKLEDSAVYLCASSPRPGYGYTFGSGTRLTVV.